The 2 T cell receptor beta chains below all came from one sample that was sequenced in a study of PD-1 blockade in classical Hodgkin lymphoma (dated by TCRdb to 2018 to 2021). Library preparation used the immunoSEQ multiplex PCR assay. Not all clones reach the TCRdb copy of this immuneACCESS table, which keeps in-frame sequences only. Checked studies attribute under half of the gap to unresolved V genes and leave the rest unexplained. The sample table shows about 30,000 clones, and 60% to 80% are seen once. The top ten clones comprise roughly 4% of the sample. The time point label of this sample denotes: cycle 2 day 1 (C2D1) of nivolumab. All trial patients had relapsed after autologous stem cell transplantation, with cohorts A, B and C differing in prior brentuximab vedotin exposure. This specimen consisted of peripheral blood mononuclear cells (PBMCs), obtained before the second cycle of nivolumab. The receptors stem from a human donor with classical Hodgkin lymphoma.

This clone was seen only a few times. The rearrangement links TRBV7-9 to TRBJ1-6; weak D call: TRBD1 (6 bases). The CDR3 loop spans 14 amino acids. With 3 bases removed from V and 7 bases from J, the gap between germline ends came to 10 bases. The germline V gene has CDR1 SEHNR and CDR2 FQNEAQ (reference sequence). CDR3 coding DNA: TGTGCCAGCAGCTTTGGGACAACAAATTCACCCCTCCACTTT. It specifies CASSFGTTNSPLHF.

The V and J genes are TRBV19 and TRBJ1-4; D unresolved. The V end lost 9 bases, the J end lost 4 bases, and 18 bases lay between the germline ends. Germline-derived CDR1 and CDR2 are LNHDA and SQIVND (reference sequence). The CDR3 runs 15 residues. The CDR3 reads CASRPGATINEKLFF. DNA of the CDR3: TGTGCCAGCCGTCCCGGCGCGACAATTAATGAAAAACTGTTTTTT.